The T cell receptor (beta chain) under discussion was sequenced for a study of T cells expressing NK-cell markers. TCRdb derives one entry per CDR3 protein from the 5' RACE reads, leaving out DNA. The sample holds roughly 180,000 distinct CDR3 sequences. Germline loops: CDR1 LGHNT, CDR2 FRNRAP. The CDR3 sequence is 12 residues long. The TCR comes from a man between 18 and 69 years old in good health. The specimen was blood T cells: a sorted CD56 or NKG2C T cell subset, CD4+ or CD8+ T cells, or bulk PBMC T cells (not recorded which). The chain has TRBV12-5 and TRBJ1-2. The CDR3 loop reads CASGLGEYGYTF.